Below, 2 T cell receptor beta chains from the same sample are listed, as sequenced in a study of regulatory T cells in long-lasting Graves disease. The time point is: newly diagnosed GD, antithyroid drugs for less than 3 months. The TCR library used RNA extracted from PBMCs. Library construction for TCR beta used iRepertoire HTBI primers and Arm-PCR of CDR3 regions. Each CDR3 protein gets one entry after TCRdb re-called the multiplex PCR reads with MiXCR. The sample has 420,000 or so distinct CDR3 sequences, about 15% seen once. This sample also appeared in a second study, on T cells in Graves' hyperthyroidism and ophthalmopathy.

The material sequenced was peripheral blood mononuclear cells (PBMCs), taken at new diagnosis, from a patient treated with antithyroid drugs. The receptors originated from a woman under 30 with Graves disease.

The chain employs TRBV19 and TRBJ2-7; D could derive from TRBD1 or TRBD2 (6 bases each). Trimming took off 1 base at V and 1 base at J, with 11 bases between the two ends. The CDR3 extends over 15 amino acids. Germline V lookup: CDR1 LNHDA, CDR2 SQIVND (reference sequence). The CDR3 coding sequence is TGTGCCAGTAGTATAGCCACAGGGACTTCCTACGAGCAGTACTTC. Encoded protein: CASSIATGTSYEQYF.

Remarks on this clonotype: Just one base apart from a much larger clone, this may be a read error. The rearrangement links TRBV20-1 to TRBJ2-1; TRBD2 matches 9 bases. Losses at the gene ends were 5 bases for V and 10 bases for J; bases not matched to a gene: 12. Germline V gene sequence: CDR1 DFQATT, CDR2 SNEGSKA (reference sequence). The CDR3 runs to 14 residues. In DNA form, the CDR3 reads TGCAGTGCTGCGGGCCTAGCGGGATCGAACGAGCAGTTCTTC. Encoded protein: CSAAGLAGSNEQFF.